This T cell receptor (beta chain) derives from a study of shared clonotypes between healthy human individuals. Whole-study results and caveats: Naive subsets tended to show greater estimated richness than memory subsets.

CDR1 SEHNR and CDR2 FQNEAQ come from the germline V gene (reference sequence). This CDR3 is 15 amino acids long. V lost 5 bases to trimming and J lost 9 bases; unmatched junction nucleotides: 8. Details on this clone: The antigen remains undetermined.

The method was immunoSEQ multiplex PCR; TCRdb's version includes in-frame clones alone and lacks a portion of them. This table has roughly 2,500,000 clones, 93% appearing once. There were only Caucasian adults among the donors, and all lived in Nashville, Tennessee. This TCR came from a man younger than 30 in good health. Some clones in this sample may be carry-over from other donors' samples. The genes are TRBV7-9 and TRBJ2-1; 12 bases are shared with TRBD2. The sequencing input was naive CD4+ T cells from PBMCs. As to subset: CD45RA+ positively selected. The CDR3 loop reads CASSPLAGGPSEQFF. Here the CDR3 DNA reads TGTGCCAGCAGCCCCCTAGCGGGAGGGCCTAGTGAGCAGTTCTTC.